This T cell receptor (beta chain) was observed in a study of identical twins. This clonotype was recorded a few times. One entry per CDR3 protein results from TCRdb running MiXCR on the 5' RACE reads. The table includes 300,000 to 400,000 distinct CDR3 sequences, approximately 13% detected once. V lost 1 base, J lost 4 bases, and 6 bases stayed unmatched. Germline loops: CDR1 SGHVS, CDR2 FQNEAQ. The CDR3 length is 15 residues. The same specimen was also included in a second study, on yellow fever vaccine responses in identical twins.

The sequence was obtained from a woman aged 18-35 years in good health. J is TRBJ2-5 and V is TRBV7-8, with TRBD1 matching 7 bases. Sequencing was performed on CD8+ T cells sorted from blood. In DNA, the CDR3 is TGTGCCAGCAGCTTAGGGACAGGAGTCGGAGAGACCCAGTACTTC. Encoded protein: CASSLGTGVGETQYF.